The present T cell receptor (beta chain) was sequenced within a study of blood T cell repertoires in COVID-19. Study in general: Collection of acute and convalescent COVID-19 samples took place in the United States, Italy and Spain.

Clones were sequenced by immunoSEQ multiplex PCR, and TCRdb holds only the in-frame ones, with some missing. The sample includes 40,000 to 50,000 clones, about 90% of them seen just once. With V trimmed by 4 bases and J by 2 bases, 7 bases remained unmatched. The germline V gene encodes CDR1 SGHNT and CDR2 YYREEE (reference sequence). The CDR3 has 15 residues. It was during active infection that Seattle patients were enrolled and then longitudinally followed. The TCR originated in a woman older than 75 with COVID-19, enrolled during active disease. J is TRBJ2-5 and V is TRBV5-4, with TRBD1 identical over 8 bases. The sequenced sample was peripheral blood. The CDR3 here is CASSPGQGGQETQYF. The CDR3 DNA reads as TGTGCCAGCAGCCCCGGACAGGGTGGGCAAGAGACCCAGTACTTC.